Listed below are T cell receptor beta chains from one sample, sequenced in a study of technical replicates of blood from several donors. Data came from immunoSEQ multiplex PCR; TCRdb stores just in-frame clones and leaves some out. The table shows around 53,000 clones, with around 84% occurring only once. The sample was PBMCs. These receptors came from a human donor in good health. Some clones in this sample may be carry-over from other donors' samples. Both conserved end residues are part of each CDR3. D genes are given only for firm matches. Clone size is not always given. Where it is, it says once, few, many or a class for expanded clones.

TRBJ1-2	TRBV6-5	-	-	TGTGCCAGCAGTACAGGGTATGGCTACACCTTC	CASSTGYGYTF
TRBJ2-5	TRBV5-4	-	-	TGTGCCAGCAGCTGGGAGGCTCTGGGGACCCAGTACTTC	CASSWEALGTQYF
TRBJ1-1	TRBV29-1	few	TRBD1	TGCAGCGTCCGTGGGACAGGGGGAAAGAACACTGAAGCTTTCTTT	CSVRGTGGKNTEAFF
TRBJ1-2	TRBV5-1	-	-	TGCGCCAGCAGCTTGGGGGTCCTCTCGGGTGGCTACACCTTC	CASSLGVLSGGYTF
TRBJ1-2	TRBV4-1	-	TRBD1	TGCGCCAGCAGCCGAGACGCCTTCCGGGACAGGGCAAACTATGGCTACATCTTC	CASSRDAFRDRANYGYIF
TRBJ1-1	TRBV30	few	-	TGTGCCTGGACCCACGGGGGGACTGAAGCTTTCTTT	CAWTHGGTEAFF
TRBJ2-2	TRBV28	-	-	TGTGCCAGCAGATTCCCGGTCACCGGGGAGCTGTTTTTT	CASRFPVTGELFF
TRBJ1-2	TRBV19	-	TRBD1	TGTGCCAGTAGTCCTCGGGACGACAGGGTTAGGTATGGCTACACCTTC	CASSPRDDRVRYGYTF
TRBJ2-1	TRBV6-5	-	TRBD2	TGTGCCAGCAGTTACTCGACGACTAGCAGCTACAATGAGCAGTTCTTC	CASSYSTTSSYNEQFF
TRBJ1-3	TRBV5-1	-	-	TGCGCCAGCAGGGGAGGAAGGTGGGGAAACACCATATATTTT	CASRGGRWGNTIYF
TRBJ2-3	TRBV19	-	TRBD1	TGTGCCAGTAGTATGTTAGGGGGCGTGGAAGATACGCAGTATTTT	CASSMLGGVEDTQYF
TRBJ1-1	TRBV2	-	TRBD1	TGTGCCAGCAGTGGGGACAGACCGTTGGGCACTGAAGCTTTCTTT	CASSGDRPLGTEAFF
TRBJ1-3	TRBV21-1	few	-	TGTGCCAGCAGCACGCCGTTACAGGGGGGGACTGGAAACACCATATATTTT	CASSTPLQGGTGNTIYF
TRBJ2-1	TRBV19	-	-	TGTGCCAGTAGTATAGGGGGCACGATGAGCTCCTACAATGAGCAGTTCTTC	CASSIGGTMSSYNEQFF
TRBJ1-1	TRBV4-1	-	TRBD1	TGCGCCAGCAGCCAGCTCCAGGGGGGCACTGAAGCTTTCTTT	CASSQLQGGTEAFF
TRBJ2-1	TRBV15	-	-	TGTGCCACCAGCAATCCAGGCGGGGGCCGTTACCATGAGCAGTTCTTC	CATSNPGGGRYHEQFF
TRBJ2-5	TRBV4-2	-	TRBD2	TGTGCCAGCAGCCAAGACGGACTAGCGGGAAGAGAGACCCAGTACTTC	CASSQDGLAGRETQYF
TRBJ1-2	TRBV7-2	-	-	TGTGCCAGCAGCTTAGGTCCCAGGGAATATGGCTACACCTTC	CASSLGPREYGYTF
TRBJ1-5	TRBV6-5	-	-	TGTGCCAGCAGTAGCACTACAGGCGATCAGCCCCAGCATTTT	CASSSTTGDQPQHF
TRBJ1-1	TRBV7-6	-	-	TGTGCCAGCAGCGCCAGCCGGGACACTGAAGCTTTCTTT	CASSASRDTEAFF
TRBJ1-5	TRBV2	-	-	TGTGCCGGGGCGTTTAATAGCAATCAGCCCCAGCATTTT	CAGAFNSNQPQHF
TRBJ2-5	TRBV5-1	-	TRBD2	TGCGCCAGCAGCTTGGGGCTAGCGGGAGGAGAGACCCAGTACTTC	CASSLGLAGGETQYF
TRBJ1-1	TRBV19	-	TRBD1	TGTGCCACCCTGGACAGGAGGAACACTGAAGCTTTCTTT	CATLDRRNTEAFF
TRBJ1-2	TRBV6-5	-	TRBD1	TGTGCCAGCAGCAAGATCCGGGACAGGGTCGGGTACACCTTC	CASSKIRDRVGYTF
TRBJ1-6	TRBV30	once	-	TGTGCCTGGAGCCTCGCAGGGGTCGATTCACCCCTCCACTTT	CAWSLAGVDSPLHF
TRBJ2-2	TRBV18	-	TRBD1	TGTGCCAGCTCACCCAGGACAGGGGGCAACACCGGGGAGCTGTTTTTT	CASSPRTGGNTGELFF
TRBJ2-3	TRBV20-1	-	-	TGCAGTGCTTTGCCAGGAGATACGCAGTATTTT	CSALPGDTQYF
TRBJ1-5	TRBV6-5	-	-	TGTGCCAGCAGTTCTGAGGGGGATCAGCCCCAGCATTTT	CASSSEGDQPQHF